This is a list of T cell receptor beta chains from one sample in a study of beta chain features in type 1 diabetes. The data were produced by immunoSEQ multiplex PCR, yet TCRdb's version contains in-frame clones alone and is incomplete. The sample consists of 250,000 to 400,000 clones, 13% to 15% of them appearing once. Material: central memory CD4+ T cells from blood. All receptors come from a man aged 25 to 40 in good health. The CDR3 runs from the conserved cysteine through the conserved F or W. The D gene is left open where the match is weak. Clone size, where shown, is once, few, many, or a class for clones that have expanded.

.	TRBV6-1	15	TRBJ1-1	few	TGTGCCAGCAGTTCACTAGGACGGCTGAACACTGAAGCTTTCTTT	CASSSLGRLNTEAFF
.	TRBV10-3	15	TRBJ2-6	.	TGTGCCAGCAGTAAGACAGACTCTGGGGCCAACGTCCTGACTTTC	CASSKTDSGANVLTF
.	TRBV27	15	TRBJ2-2	few	TGTGCCAGCAGTCCATTCCAGGGTAACACCGGGGAGCTGTTTTTT	CASSPFQGNTGELFF
.	TRBV5-1	14	TRBJ2-3	.	TGCGCCAGCAGCGAATGGACTAGCACAGATACGCAGTATTTT	CASSEWTSTDTQYF
.	TRBV10-1	13	TRBJ2-3	few	TGCGCCAGCAGTGAGTTTAACACAGATACGCAGTATTTT	CASSEFNTDTQYF
.	TRBV6-1	15	TRBJ2-5	few	TGTGCCACTACCCGGCCCGTCGGGGCTCCGGAGACCCAGTACTTC	CATTRPVGAPETQYF
.	TRBV7-2	15	TRBJ1-1	few	TGTGCCAGCAGCTTAGGCGGAGGCGGGGGCACTGAAGCTTTCTTT	CASSLGGGGGTEAFF
TRBD2	TRBV7-7	16	TRBJ2-3	.	TGTGCCAGCAGCTCGCCGAGCGGGACCACCACAGATACGCAGTATTTT	CASSSPSGTTTDTQYF
.	TRBV7-7	14	TRBJ1-1	.	TGCGCCAGCAGCCAAGAGTTTAGGGACACTGAAGCTTTCTTT	CASSQEFRDTEAFF
.	TRBV30	16	TRBJ2-3	few	TGTGCCTGCCAATTGGTGGGGGGCCTTTACACAGATACGCAGTATTTT	CACQLVGGLYTDTQYF
.	TRBV12-2	14	TRBJ2-1	.	TGTGCAAGTCGCTTAAAGAGGGCATACAATGAGCAGTTCTTC	CASRLKRAYNEQFF
.	TRBV7-8	16	TRBJ2-1	.	TGTGCCAGCAGACGACACCGGGGTAGCTCCTACAATGAGCAGTTCTTC	CASRRHRGSSYNEQFF
.	TRBV2	14	TRBJ2-2	few	TGTGCCAGCAGGGGGCAAGGGAACACCGGGGAGCTGTTTTTT	CASRGQGNTGELFF